The sequence of this T cell receptor beta chain was determined in a study of blood T cell repertoires in COVID-19. Study in general: The study drew acute and convalescent COVID-19 samples from the United States, Italy and Spain. Sources were T cells, B-cell-depleted T cells, or PBMCs; the material itself was cDNA or gDNA.

Per the original data handling: Scientists estimated how many nucleated cells there were by amplifying reference gene primers. Generated by immunoSEQ multiplex PCR, the TCRdb table keeps only in-frame clones and is missing some. V and J calls and clone size are copied from that table; D and trimming were computed from the DNA. The sample yields under 400,000 clones, roughly 89% seen once. The TCR sequence derives from a man aged 18 to 30 with active or convalescent COVID-19. The sample consisted of peripheral blood.

The CDR3 sequence: CASSQGGQGLETQYF. The CDR3 DNA is TGTGCCAGTAGCCAAGGGGGACAGGGGCTGGAGACCCAGTACTTC. The chain is built from TRBV19 and TRBJ2-5; 10 bases fit TRBD1. This CDR3 has 15 amino acids. Unmatched junction bases numbered 9, after V lost 6 bases and J lost 5 bases. Per the germline V gene, CDR1 is LNHDA and CDR2 is SQIVND (reference sequence).